The source of this T cell receptor beta chain is a study of CD8+ T cells in alopecia areata. Broader study findings: Resident alphabeta T-cell populations of normal skin are likewise subject to sequencing in scalp samples. Under tofacitinib, numerous expanded lesional clonotypes remained detectable in scalp and blood.

RNA was extracted and reverse transcribed into cDNA as the sequencing template. Here immunoSEQ multiplex PCR was the method, and the copy in TCRdb shows in-frame clones only, minus some. This table holds about 180,000 clones, about half found once. In regard to this clone: The antigen is not known.

Germline-derived CDR1 and CDR2 are SQVTM and ANQGSEA. With V trimmed by 1 base and J by 5 bases, 10 bases remained unmatched. The CDR3 consists of 15 residues. Described treatment: oral pan-JAK inhibitor, 5-10 mg twice daily. The sequence was collected from a human donor with alopecia areata. The source was CD8+ T cells sorted from blood, collected between weeks 51 and 54, from a patient treated with tofacitinib. This sequence joins TRBV29-1 and TRBJ1-2, with 7 bases lining up with TRBD1. CDR3 bases: TGCAGCGTTGAAGCCGAAACAGGGGCGATATATGGCTACACCTTC. It is translated as CSVEAETGAIYGYTF.